This T cell receptor beta chain derives from a study of blood T cell repertoires in COVID-19 (dated by TCRdb to the early 2020s). With regard to the full study: Collaborator samples came from the United States, Italy and Spain and covered acute and convalescent phases of COVID-19. The dataset comprised deeply sampled blood TCRbeta repertoires from subjects exposed to, actively infected with, or recovered from COVID-19. The repertoires were released in a freely available public database intended as a resource for research on the immune response to SARS-CoV-2. Sample metadata almost always included a de-identified subject ID, COVID-19 status, age in years and sex. Samples came from the ongoing ImmuneRACE study (first 160 participants) plus 1,254 subjects from 6 global collaborators. The prospective study material was composed of cDNA or gDNA derived from T cells, B-cell-depleted T cells, or PBMCs. Where available, HLA class I and class II types were taken from metadata supplied by the sample provider and were not determined by assay-based typing. Results and caveats for the whole study, not just this receptor: Clinical and demographic metadata were provided uncurated, with the amount varying by source and participant.

Concerning this clone itself: Its cognate antigen has yet to be identified. Per-base quality was not reported, and no clone a single base away is much larger than it.

At one collaborating source in Seattle, patients were enrolled during active infection and were followed longitudinally through the course of disease. The collaborating institutions used their own protocols to collect whole blood in K2EDTA tubes. For TCRbeta analysis, collaborators shipped samples in one of three forms: frozen whole blood, isolated PBMCs, or DNA extracted from either of those sample types. From the cysteine through the phenylalanine, the CDR3 covers 13 amino acids. Of all the DNA, just the CDR3 is kept, 39 bases in frame from base 1. V ends up 6 bases short and J 5 bases short, with an unmatched junction base count of 6. The germline V gene gives CDR1 as SGHTA and CDR2 as FQGNSA. TCRbeta CDR3 regions were amplified from genomic DNA by means of the immunoSEQ Assay, a bias-controlled multiplex PCR. As for how the authors treated the data: The number of nucleated cells in each sample was estimated from the amplification of reference gene primers within the assay. Sequence reads were collapsed and filtered to measure the absolute abundance of every unique TCRbeta CDR3 rearrangement. For each sample, productive Simpson clonality was calculated as the square root of Simpson's diversity index across productive rearrangements. TCRdb carries this immuneACCESS record with in-frame sequences only. Its versions omit some clonotypes, under half of them owing to an unresolved V gene in the studies checked, with the rest unexplained. The V and J calls and clone size come from that table; D and trimming were worked out from the DNA. The sample has roughly 300,000 clones on record, approximately 90% of them singletons. The ten biggest clones cover roughly 7.3% of the sample.

The receptor was derived from a woman in her twenties or thirties with COVID-19, enrolled during active disease. In this chain, TRBV7-2 is recombined with TRBJ1-1; TRBD1 lines up with 7 middle nucleotides. Sequenced material: peripheral blood. The CDR3 is CASRWDSKTEAFF. The DNA sequence follows: TGTGCCAGCAGGTGGGACAGTAAGACTGAAGCTTTCTTT.